This entry lists 11 T cell receptor beta chains sequenced from one sample in a study of blood T cells in healthy people across ages. Using a J-beta primer mix together with a sample-barcoded 5' primer, a second PCR was run for about 7 to 12 cycles. In TCRdb, the 5' RACE reads were re-called with MiXCR into one record per CDR3 protein. The table lists fewer than 600,000 distinct CDR3 sequences, roughly a quarter of them singletons, with approximately 3.5% in the top ten. These data were also reused for a study on T cells of mothers and their children.

The material sequenced was blood. Receptor source: a boy between 2 and 10 years old in good health.

CDR3 region: CASSYLLRQGQETQYF. The CDR3 DNA is TGTGCCAGCAGTTACCTTCTTCGACAGGGGCAAGAGACCCAGTACTTC. The chain uses TRBV6-6 and TRBJ2-5, with 8 bases lining up with TRBD1. The CDR3 has 16 residues. Germline CDR1 reads MNHNY; CDR2 reads SVGAGI (reference sequence). V shed 2 bases and J 2 bases; nucleotides not matched to a gene: 7.

The table lists this clonotype with a few counts. The chain recombines TRBV11-2 with TRBJ2-5; D gene uncertain. This CDR3 contains 16 residues. Trimming took off 0 bases at V and 0 bases at J, with 11 bases between the two ends. Per germline, CDR1 SGHAT and CDR2 FQNNGV. CDR3 DNA sequence: TGTGCCAGCAGCTTAGAGGGGTTCAGGTACCAAGAGACCCAGTACTTC. Protein product: CASSLEGFRYQETQYF.

This clonotype was detected a few times. The chain combines TRBV7-2 with TRBJ2-5; D unclear. In germline, CDR1 is SGHTA, CDR2 FQGNSA. Trimming cost V 1 base and J 4 bases, with 10 bases left between them. CDR3 length: 14 amino acids. In DNA form, the CDR3 reads TGTGCCAGCAGCTTAGGAGTTGGTGGAGAGACCCAGTACTTC. This sequence encodes CASSLGVGGETQYF.

This clonotype was observed a few times. V and J are TRBV4-3 and TRBJ1-1; possibly TRBD1 for D (6 bases). From germline, CDR1 is LGHNA and CDR2 YSLEER. Trimming pared 0 bases from V and 1 base from J, leaving 12 bases between. The CDR3 length is 16 residues. CDR3 residues: CASSQELGQRNTEAFF. The DNA for the CDR3 is TGCGCCAGCAGCCAAGAATTAGGACAGCGGAACACTGAAGCTTTCTTT.

This clonotype was seen once. J is TRBJ2-4 and V is TRBV12-3 or TRBV12-4; possibly TRBD2 for D (6 bases). There are 14 residues in the CDR3. Trimming left V 7 bases short and J 2 bases short, with 12 bases between. CDR3 residues: CASTISGSKNIQYF. The CDR3 DNA reads TGTGCCAGCACCATTAGCGGTTCCAAAAACATTCAGTACTTC.

The chain is built from TRBV27 and TRBJ2-4; a possible D gene is TRBD2 (5 bases). CDR3 length: 14 amino acids. V lost 9 bases and J 7 bases, leaving 19 bases between the germline ends. Germline V CDR1 and CDR2: MNHEY, SMNVEV (reference sequence). CDR3 bases: TGTGCCAGTTTGGACTCGACCCCCGGGAACATTCAGTACTTC. It codes for CASLDSTPGNIQYF.

The chain joins TRBV6-5 to TRBJ2-7, with D possibly matching TRBD2 (6 bases). V was trimmed by 6 bases and J by 0 bases, leaving 12 bases between them. This CDR3 has 14 residues. CDR1 is MNHEY, CDR2 SVGAGI, per germline. The CDR3 is CASSRGESSYEQYF. For the CDR3, the DNA is TGTGCCAGCAGCCGCGGGGAGAGCTCCTACGAGCAGTACTTC.

This sequence joins TRBV7-9 and TRBJ2-5; 7 nucleotides agree with TRBD2. Germline values: CDR1 SEHNR, CDR2 FQNEAQ (reference sequence). The CDR3 runs to 12 residues. The V gene end was trimmed by 5 bases and the J gene end by 9 bases; junction bases not matched to a gene: 6. The CDR3 protein is CASSRGGEAQYF. The CDR3 DNA follows: TGTGCCAGCAGCAGGGGAGGGGAGGCCCAGTACTTC.

The chain links TRBV5-4 to TRBJ1-2; no reliable D call. The V gene lost 2 bases and the J gene lost 9 bases, with 14 bases spanning the gap. Germline CDR1 and CDR2: SGHNT and YYREEE (reference sequence). This CDR3 spans 13 amino acids. The CDR3 nucleotides are TGTGCCAGCAGCTTTTTGGGAGTTAGGCGCTACACCTTC. It specifies CASSFLGVRRYTF.

The V call is TRBV5-8, the J call TRBJ2-2; 8 nucleotides align to TRBD1. The CDR3 is 17 amino acids. Germline lookup yields CDR1 SGHTS and CDR2 YDEGEE. The junction had 8 bases not matched to a gene; V was cut back by 0 bases and J by 4 bases. CDR3 residues: CASSLGQGAGRTGELFF. Here the CDR3 DNA reads TGTGCCAGCAGCTTGGGCCAGGGGGCTGGTCGCACCGGGGAGCTGTTTTTT.

The DNA of the CDR3 is TGTGCCAGCAGTTTATTCGGTTCGACGAACACTGAAGCTTTCTTT. The encoded protein is CASSLFGSTNTEAFF. The chain has TRBV6-2 or TRBV6-3 and TRBJ1-1; D is unresolved. Trimming stripped 4 bases from V and 1 base from J, with 13 bases between. CDR3 length: 15 residues. Looked up from germline, CDR1 is MNHEY and CDR2 is SVGEGT.